This T cell receptor (beta chain) originates from a study of OX40 agonist ivuxolimab in advanced cancers. The wider study: Three patients, one with hepatocellular carcinoma and two with cutaneous melanoma, achieved partial responses.

The length of the CDR3 is 14 residues. The V segment lost 6 bases and the J segment 6 bases; nucleotides outside the gene matches: 10. CDR1 and CDR2 from the germline V gene are SQVTM and ANQGSEA. The study, taken as a whole, reports: CD4+ and CD8+ blood T cells expanded clonally by week 6 at 0.1 to 3.0 mg/kg.

Concerning this clone: The target antigen is unknown.

Generated by immunoSEQ multiplex PCR, the TCRdb table keeps only in-frame clones and is missing some. The profile covers approximately 91,000 clones, with roughly 84% appearing a single time and approximately 0.29% taken by the ten largest. This receptor was identified in an adult with an advanced solid tumor such as melanoma, head and neck, liver or kidney cancer. The V gene is TRBV29-1, the J gene TRBJ1-5; 8 bases fit TRBD1. The sample consisted of CD4+ or CD8+ T cells sorted from blood, taken in a trial of the OX40 agonist ivuxolimab. CDR3 region: CSVIDRGIGQPQHF. The CDR3 DNA reads TGCAGCGTCATAGACAGGGGAATAGGTCAGCCCCAGCATTTT.